One and the same sample provided the 20 T cell receptor beta chains below, sequenced in a study of shared clonotypes between healthy human individuals. Assay used: immunoSEQ multiplex PCR; TCRdb lists only in-frame clones, some missing. The sample shows 2 million to 2.5 million clones, 80% to 95% of them seen only once. Sample: naive CD4+ T cells from PBMCs. The subset: CD45RA+ positively selected. The receptors shown here come from a man aged 18 to 29 in good health. Some clones in this sample may be carry-over from other donors' samples.

This chain uses TRBV19 with TRBJ1-2; D is unresolved. CDR1 is LNHDA and CDR2 is SQIVND in the germline V gene (reference sequence). The CDR3 spans 12 residues. Trimming left V 2 bases short and J 6 bases short, with 7 bases between. The CDR3 sequence is CASSIPQHGYTF. The CDR3 nucleotides are TGTGCCAGTAGTATACCGCAGCATGGCTACACCTTC.

Comment on this clone: This sample also contains other DNA sequences that code for the same CDR3. The rearrangement joins TRBV6-5 to TRBJ2-1; 9 nucleotides align to TRBD2. Per the germline V gene, CDR1 is MNHEY and CDR2 is SVGAGI. The CDR3 runs 15 residues. V dropped 3 bases and J dropped 8; count of bases not matched to a gene: 8. The CDR3 DNA is TGTGCCAGCAGTTATCGGGGACTAGCTGGGGATGAGCAGTTCTTC. Translation: CASSYRGLAGDEQFF.

This rearrangement joins TRBV7-3 to TRBJ2-7; no definite D call. Germline CDR1 and CDR2: SGHTA and FQGTGA. The CDR3 runs to 11 residues. V was clipped by 6 bases and J by 4 bases, with 7 bases between them. The CDR3 reads CASRNVYEQYF. CDR3 DNA sequence: TGTGCCAGCAGGAACGTTTACGAGCAGTACTTC.

The table lists this clone with a count of one. This chain links TRBV7-2 with TRBJ2-3, with D perhaps matching TRBD2 (6 bases). CDR1 and CDR2 from the germline V gene are SGHTA and FQGNSA. V lost 1 base and J 2 bases, leaving 13 bases between the germline ends. This CDR3 is built from 16 residues. CDR3 sequence: CASSLGGGRPTDTQYF. CDR3 coding DNA: TGTGCCAGCAGCTTAGGCGGTGGGAGGCCCACAGATACGCAGTATTTT.

The chain employs TRBV7-2 and TRBJ2-5; D not resolved. The V gene lost 0 bases and the J gene lost 5 bases, with 10 bases spanning the gap. Germline V gene sequence: CDR1 SGHTA, CDR2 FQGNSA. The CDR3 spans 14 residues. DNA of the CDR3: TGTGCCAGCAGCTTAGCTTCCTTAGGGGAGACCCAGTACTTC. Amino acids: CASSLASLGETQYF.

This clone has a handful of counts. This chain joins TRBV19 and TRBJ2-3; D is possibly TRBD1 (7 bases). CDR1 and CDR2 from the germline V gene are LNHDA and SQIVND (reference sequence). The CDR3 runs to 13 residues. V was cut by 9 bases and J by 4 bases, with 14 bases left in between. DNA for the CDR3: TGTGCCAGCAGACAGGGAGGCTCAGATACGCAGTATTTT. This gives the protein CASRQGGSDTQYF.

The chain is built from TRBV7-2 and TRBJ1-2; TRBD1 is a possible D gene (6 bases). The V gene lost 8 bases and the J gene lost 6 bases, with 19 bases spanning the gap. Per the germline V gene, CDR1 is SGHTA and CDR2 is FQGNSA. This CDR3 region has 14 residues. CDR3 in amino acids: CASHPLWGPDGYTF. The DNA of the CDR3 is TGTGCCAGCCACCCACTTTGGGGGCCAGATGGCTACACCTTC.

The CDR3 coding sequence is TGTGCCAGCAGCCCACGGACTAGCGGGGGAGATACGCAGTATTTT. Translation gives CASSPRTSGGDTQYF. V is TRBV5-4 and J is TRBJ2-3, with 13 positions matching TRBD2. This CDR3 has 15 residues. Per the germline V gene, CDR1 is SGHNT and CDR2 is YYREEE (reference sequence). V dropped 4 bases and J dropped 5; count of bases not matched to a gene: 4.

The chain is built from TRBV28 and TRBJ1-1; D might be TRBD1 (5 bases). Deletions cut 7 bases from V and 1 base from J, with 19 bases between. This CDR3 is 16 amino acids long. CDR1 MDHEN and CDR2 SYDVKM come from the germline V gene. The CDR3 DNA follows: TGTGCCAGCAACGGTGTAGGGGACCGGGGGAACACTGAAGCTTTCTTT. The encoded protein is CASNGVGDRGNTEAFF.

The chain combines TRBV5-8 with TRBJ2-1, with D perhaps matching TRBD2 (6 bases). Germline values: CDR1 SGHTS, CDR2 YDEGEE. Trimming cost V 2 bases and J 8 bases, with 17 bases left between them. There are 15 residues in the CDR3. The CDR3, as DNA: TGTGCCAGCAGCTTATGGACTACAGGACTCGATGAGCAGTTCTTC. Residues: CASSLWTTGLDEQFF. The full variable domain, its missing parts supplied by reference TRBV5-8 and TRBJ2-1, is EAGVTQSPTHLIKTRGQQATLRCSPISGHTSVYWYQQALGLGLQFLLWYDEGEERNRGNFPPRFSGRQFPNYSSELNVNALELEDSALYLCASSLWTTGLDEQFFGPGTRLTVL.

The gene calls are TRBV15 and TRBJ1-4; 10 bases map to TRBD1. V was pared by 0 bases and J by 5 bases, with 0 bases of the junction left unmatched. This CDR3 spans 15 amino acids. The germline CDR1 and CDR2 sequences are LNHNV and YYDKDF (reference sequence). CDR3 sequence reads: CATSREGQGNEKLFF. The CDR3 DNA reads as TGTGCCACCAGCAGAGAGGGACAGGGGAATGAAAAACTGTTTTTT.

The rearrangement links TRBV6-6 to TRBJ2-7; 12 bases match TRBD1. Per germline, CDR1 MNHNY and CDR2 SVGAGI (reference sequence). V lost 3 bases, J lost 5 bases, and 5 bases stayed unmatched. The CDR3 extends over 15 amino acids. In DNA, the CDR3 is TGTGCCAGCAGTTATCTCCGGGACAGGGGGCACGAGCAGTACTTC. Protein: CASSYLRDRGHEQYF.

The J gene is TRBJ1-2, the V gene TRBV2, with D tentatively TRBD1 (5 bases). This CDR3 is 14 amino acids long. Germline V gene sequence: CDR1 SNHLY, CDR2 FYNNEI. V was cut by 3 bases and J by 6 bases, with 14 bases left in between. The CDR3 loop reads CASSEAREIDGYTF. CDR3 sequence (DNA): TGTGCCAGCAGTGAGGCCAGGGAAATAGATGGCTACACCTTC.

The rearrangement joins TRBV4-1 to TRBJ2-7, with D perhaps matching TRBD2 (6 bases). CDR1 and CDR2 from the germline V gene are MGHRA and YSYEKL. Trimming left V 5 bases short and J 2 bases short, with 7 bases between. This CDR3 has 12 residues. The CDR3 region is CASSSGPYEQYF. The CDR3 DNA sequence: TGCGCCAGCAGCAGCGGGCCCTACGAGCAGTACTTC.

This clone was recorded only once. V usage is TRBV15 and J usage is TRBJ1-4; 8 bases are a match to TRBD1. The CDR3 has 15 amino acids. Unmatched junction bases numbered 3, after V lost 3 bases and J lost 3 bases. In germline, CDR1 is LNHNV, CDR2 YYDKDF (reference sequence). The CDR3 bases are TGTGCCACCAGCAGGGACAGGGCCTCTAATGAAAAACTGTTTTTT. This codes for CATSRDRASNEKLFF. Full variable domain (missing parts from reference TRBV15 and TRBJ1-4): DAMVIQNPRYQVTQFGKPVTLSCSQTLNHNVMYWYQQKSSQAPKLLFHYYDKDFNNEADTPDNFQSRRPNTSFCFLDIRSPGLGDTAMYLCATSRDRASNEKLFFGSGTQLSVL.

This clone came up once. The chain employs TRBV5-4 and TRBJ2-3; D gene uncertain. CDR3 size: 16 residues. Germline CDR1 is SGHNT and CDR2 is YYREEE (reference sequence). Trimming pared 0 bases from V and 2 bases from J, leaving 13 bases between. In DNA form, the CDR3 reads TGTGCCAGCAGCTTGGTTGTTAACCTGGACACAGATACGCAGTATTTT. Encoded protein: CASSLVVNLDTDTQYF.

As concerns this clone: The same CDR3 is also encoded by other DNA sequences in this sample. The chain joins TRBV18 to TRBJ2-7; D possibly matches TRBD1 or TRBD2 (5 bases each). The V end lost 4 bases, the J end lost 3 bases, and 13 bases lay between the germline ends. The CDR3 sequence is 14 residues long. Per the germline V gene, CDR1 is KGHSH and CDR2 is LQKENI. DNA for the CDR3: TGTGCCAGCTCACGCACCGGGACGGACTACGAGCAGTACTTC. Translated: CASSRTGTDYEQYF.

This chain connects TRBV15 to TRBJ2-7; tentative D call: TRBD1 (7 bases). Germline V CDR1 and CDR2: LNHNV, YYDKDF (reference sequence). The CDR3 contains 19 residues. V gave up 1 base and J gave up 6 bases, with 28 bases separating them. CDR3 region: CATSRGILRGREAPGEQYF. CDR3 bases: TGTGCCACCAGCAGAGGTATTTTAAGGGGGCGGGAAGCCCCGGGCGAGCAGTACTTC.

The chain has TRBV20-1 and TRBJ1-2; D is unresolved. Looked up from germline, CDR1 is DFQATT and CDR2 is SNEGSKA (reference sequence). The CDR3 consists of 11 residues. DNA for the CDR3: TGCAGCGGACTCTCATCCTATGGCTACACCTTC. Translation gives CSGLSSYGYTF.

The chain uses TRBV19 and TRBJ2-3; 9 nucleotides align to TRBD2. The CDR3 loop spans 17 amino acids. V was pared by 6 bases and J by 0 bases, with 10 bases of the junction left unmatched. Germline CDR1 and CDR2: LNHDA and SQIVND (reference sequence). This CDR3 is CASSHLSGSVSTDTQYF. In DNA form, the CDR3 reads TGTGCCAGTAGCCACCTTAGCGGGAGCGTTAGCACAGATACGCAGTATTTT.